Shown below are 9 T cell receptor beta chains from a single sample sequenced in a study of CXCR3-negative and CXCR3-positive naive CD8 T cells. TRB cDNA was prepared as libraries by UMI-labeled 5' RACE. After re-calling the 5' RACE reads, TCRdb lists one entry per CDR3 protein, DNA absent. In all, the sample yields tens of thousands of distinct CDR3 sequences. The sample comprised naive CXCR3- CD8+ T cells from blood. Subset: CD45RO-CCR7+CD27+CD95- naive CD8+ T cells lacking CXCR3 (TNR3-). Receptor source: a human donor in good health. Some clones in this sample may be carry-over from other donors' samples.

The chain couples TRBV18 to TRBJ1-1; TCRdb's D gene call, TRBD1, goes unchecked for lack of DNA. The CDR3 consists of 15 residues. Germline V CDR1 and CDR2: KGHSH, LQKENI. CDR3 amino acids: CANSPTGGLDSEAFF.

J is TRBJ1-2 and V is TRBV4-3. CDR3 length: 16 amino acids. Germline CDR1 LGHNA, CDR2 YSLEER. CDR3 sequence: CASSQGTGRASYGYTF.

The chain uses TRBV3-1 and TRBJ2-1; the TRBD1 assignment by TCRdb is unverifiable without DNA. CDR1 LGHDT and CDR2 YNNKEL come from the germline V gene (reference sequence). The CDR3 sequence is 16 residues long. The CDR3: CASSQDNEGTWNEQFF.

This chain connects TRBV5-1 to TRBJ2-2. Germline loops: CDR1 SGHRS, CDR2 YFSETQ. This CDR3 region has 12 residues. This CDR3 is CASSFSYGELFF.

The chain joins TRBV6-6 to TRBJ2-7; lacking DNA, the TRBD1 call made by TCRdb goes unchecked. Germline V gene data show CDR1 as MNHNY and CDR2 as SVGAGI (reference sequence). The CDR3 loop spans 16 amino acids. The CDR3 region is CASSYSTSGGGPEQYF.

V and J are TRBV12-3 or TRBV12-4 and TRBJ1-6; checking the TCRdb D call of TRBD1 is not possible without DNA. This CDR3 is 13 amino acids long. The CDR3 spells CASSPDRDSPLHF.

Here the CDR3 reads CASIPGQGDISYNEQFF. The chain has TRBV12-3 or TRBV12-4 and TRBJ2-1; the D call of TRBD1 rests on TCRdb alone, since no DNA is present to check it. The CDR3 extends over 17 amino acids.

The chain links TRBV29-1 to TRBJ2-3. CDR1 SQVTM and CDR2 ANQGSEA come from the germline V gene. CDR3 length equals 11 residues. CDR3 region: CSHVAFDTQYF.

The chain combines TRBV19 with TRBJ1-1. This CDR3 is built from 14 residues. Germline loops: CDR1 LNHDA, CDR2 SQIVND (reference sequence). CDR3 loop: CASSPRNADPEAFF.